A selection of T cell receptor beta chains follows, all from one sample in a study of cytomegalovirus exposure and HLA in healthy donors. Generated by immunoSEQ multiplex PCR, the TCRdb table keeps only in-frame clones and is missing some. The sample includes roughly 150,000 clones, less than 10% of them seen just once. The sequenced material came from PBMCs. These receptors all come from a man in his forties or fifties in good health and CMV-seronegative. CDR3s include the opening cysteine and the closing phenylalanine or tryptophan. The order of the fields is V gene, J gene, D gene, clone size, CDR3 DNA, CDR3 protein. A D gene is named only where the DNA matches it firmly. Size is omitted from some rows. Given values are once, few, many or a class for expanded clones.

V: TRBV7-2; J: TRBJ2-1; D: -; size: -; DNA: TGTGCCAGCAGCCTCGAGATCCGCACCAATGAGCAGTTCTTC; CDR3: CASSLEIRTNEQFF
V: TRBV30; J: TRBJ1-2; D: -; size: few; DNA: TGTGCGATCATGCAGGGGACCTACTATGGCTACACCTTC; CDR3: CAIMQGTYYGYTF
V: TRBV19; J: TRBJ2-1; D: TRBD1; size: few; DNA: TGTGCCAGTAGCCTGGGACAGTACAATGAGCAGTTCTTC; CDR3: CASSLGQYNEQFF
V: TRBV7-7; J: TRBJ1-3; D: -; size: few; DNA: TGTGCTAGCAGCTTAGATGTCAGCTCTGGAAACACCATATATTTT; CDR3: CASSLDVSSGNTIYF
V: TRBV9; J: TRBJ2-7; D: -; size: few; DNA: TGTGCCAGCTCCCAGGGCATCAGCTCCTACGAGCAGTACTTC; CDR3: CASSQGISSYEQYF
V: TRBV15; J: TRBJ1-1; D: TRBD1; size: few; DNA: TGTGCCACCAATCCGGGACAGGACACTGAAGCTTTCTTT; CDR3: CATNPGQDTEAFF
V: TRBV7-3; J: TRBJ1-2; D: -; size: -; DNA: TGTGCCAGCAGTCAGGGCCTCAACTATGGCTACACCTTC; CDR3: CASSQGLNYGYTF
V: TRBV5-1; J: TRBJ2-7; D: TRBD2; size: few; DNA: TGCGCCAGCAGCCTCCTGACTAGCGGTAGTGCATCATCCTACGAGCAGTACTTC; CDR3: CASSLLTSGSASSYEQYF
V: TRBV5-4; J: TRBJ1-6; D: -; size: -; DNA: TGTGCCAGCAGCAGAGGATCCGACAGAGTCCGTTCACCCCTCCACTTT; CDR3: CASSRGSDRVRSPLHF
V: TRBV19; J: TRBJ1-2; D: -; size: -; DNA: TGTGCCAGTAGTACCACTGGGACGGGACTTAACTATGGCTACACCTTC; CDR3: CASSTTGTGLNYGYTF
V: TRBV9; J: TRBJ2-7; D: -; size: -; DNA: TGTGCCAGCAGCGTAGGGGGCTGGGGGCCAACCTACGAGCAGTACTTC; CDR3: CASSVGGWGPTYEQYF
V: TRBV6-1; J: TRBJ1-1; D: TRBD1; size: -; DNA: TGTGCCAGCAGCCGACGACAGGGGCGGAACACTGAAGCTTTCTTT; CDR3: CASSRRQGRNTEAFF
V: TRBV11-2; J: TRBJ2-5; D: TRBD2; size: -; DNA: TGTGCCAGCAGCTTAGCTGGGGGGGTCCAAGAGACCCAGTACTTC; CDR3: CASSLAGGVQETQYF
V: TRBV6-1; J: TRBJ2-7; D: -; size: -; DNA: TGTGCCAGCACCCCCAGTTCCTACGAGCAGTACTTC; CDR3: CASTPSSYEQYF
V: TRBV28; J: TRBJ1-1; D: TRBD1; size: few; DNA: TGTGCCAGCAGTGGACAGGGCGGGGACACTGAAGCTTTCTTT; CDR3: CASSGQGGDTEAFF
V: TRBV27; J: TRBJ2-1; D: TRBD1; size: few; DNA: TGTGCCAGCAGTTTAAGGGACAGGGGGCTTTACAATGAGCAGTTCTTC; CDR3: CASSLRDRGLYNEQFF
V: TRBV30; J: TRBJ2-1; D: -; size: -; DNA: TGTGCCTCCCCTCGTCGCGGGAAAGGTCCATACAATGAGCAGTTCTTC; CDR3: CASPRRGKGPYNEQFF
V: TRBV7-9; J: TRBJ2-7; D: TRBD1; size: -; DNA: TGTGCCAGCAGCTCAAGGACAGGGGGCGAGCAGTACTTC; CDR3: CASSSRTGGEQYF
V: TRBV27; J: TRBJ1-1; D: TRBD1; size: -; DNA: TGTGCCAGCAGTTTTGACAGGGAGATGAACACTGAAGCTTTCTTT; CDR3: CASSFDREMNTEAFF
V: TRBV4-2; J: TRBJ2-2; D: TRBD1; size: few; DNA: TGTGCCAGCAGCCACCCCGGGACAGGAGCGAACACCGGGGAGCTGTTTTTT; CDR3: CASSHPGTGANTGELFF
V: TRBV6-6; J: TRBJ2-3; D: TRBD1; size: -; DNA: TGTGCCAGCAGTTCTGGACAGGGTCACCCCACAGATACGCAGTATTTT; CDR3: CASSSGQGHPTDTQYF
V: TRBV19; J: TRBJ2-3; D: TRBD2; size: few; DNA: TGTGCCAGTAGTACGGGAGGAGGAACAGATACGCAGTATTTT; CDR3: CASSTGGGTDTQYF
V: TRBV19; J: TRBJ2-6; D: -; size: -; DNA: TGTGCCAGTAGTATAGGCAGGGTCGGGGCCAACGTCCTGACTTTC; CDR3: CASSIGRVGANVLTF
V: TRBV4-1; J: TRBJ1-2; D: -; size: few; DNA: TGCGCCAGCAGCCAGCCCCACGACAGGACGTATGGCTACACCTTC; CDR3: CASSQPHDRTYGYTF
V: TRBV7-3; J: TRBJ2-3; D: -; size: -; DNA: TGTGCCAGCAGCTCCGGGGCGGGAACAGATACGCAGTATTTT; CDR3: CASSSGAGTDTQYF
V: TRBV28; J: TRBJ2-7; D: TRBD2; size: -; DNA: TGTGCCAGCAGTCCGTCTGGACTAGCGGGTAACGAGCAGTACTTC; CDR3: CASSPSGLAGNEQYF
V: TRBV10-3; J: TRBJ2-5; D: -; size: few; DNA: TGTGCCATCGGAGGACAGCAGGCACAAGAGACCCAGTACTTC; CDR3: CAIGGQQAQETQYF
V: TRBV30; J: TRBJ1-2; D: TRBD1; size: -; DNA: TGTGCCTGGAGTAAGTCAGGGGGCGACTATGGCTACACCTTC; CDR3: CAWSKSGGDYGYTF
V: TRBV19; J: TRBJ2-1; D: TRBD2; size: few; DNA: TGTGCCAGTAGGCCTAGCGGGAGCTCCAACAATGAGCAGTTCTTC; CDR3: CASRPSGSSNNEQFF
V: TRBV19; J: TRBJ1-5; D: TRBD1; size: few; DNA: TGTGCCAGTAGTGCCTGGGACAGGCACACTAGCAATCAGCCCCAGCATTTT; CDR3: CASSAWDRHTSNQPQHF
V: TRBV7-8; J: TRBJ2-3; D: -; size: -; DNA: TGTGCCAGCAGCCCTCGTACCCTACGAAACACAGATACGCAGTATTTT; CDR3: CASSPRTLRNTDTQYF
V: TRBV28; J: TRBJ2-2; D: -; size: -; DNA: TGTGCCAGCAGCCCCTTTCTGGGGAGAAACACCGGGGAGCTGTTTTTT; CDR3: CASSPFLGRNTGELFF
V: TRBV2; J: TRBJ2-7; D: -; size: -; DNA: TGTGCCAGCCATAGTTCCTACGAGCAGTACTTC; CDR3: CASHSSYEQYF
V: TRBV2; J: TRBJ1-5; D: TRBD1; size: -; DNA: TGTGCCAGCAGGCCGGACAGGGGGTACAATCAGCCCCAGCATTTT; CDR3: CASRPDRGYNQPQHF
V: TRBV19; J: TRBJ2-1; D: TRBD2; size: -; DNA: TGTGCCAGTACCAACCCCCGGGAGGGCGTCAACAATGAGCAGTTCTTC; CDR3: CASTNPREGVNNEQFF
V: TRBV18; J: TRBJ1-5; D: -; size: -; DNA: TGTGCCACCCGTGGCGGAAGCGATCAGCCCCAGCATTTT; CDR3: CATRGGSDQPQHF
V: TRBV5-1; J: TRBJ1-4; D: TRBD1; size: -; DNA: TGCGCCAGCTCGGGGACAGGGGGCTTATCTAATGAAAAACTGTTTTTT; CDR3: CASSGTGGLSNEKLFF
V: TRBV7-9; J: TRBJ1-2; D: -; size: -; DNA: TGTGCCAGCCTTAAGGGGGAAGCTAACTATGGCTACACCTTC; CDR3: CASLKGEANYGYTF
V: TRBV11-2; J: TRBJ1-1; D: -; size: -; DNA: TGTGCCAGCAGCGTCCAGGGGAACACTGAAGCTTTCTTT; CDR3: CASSVQGNTEAFF
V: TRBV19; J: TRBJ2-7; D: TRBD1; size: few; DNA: TGTGCCAGTAGTCACAGGGGCTTGTACGAGCAGTACTTC; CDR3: CASSHRGLYEQYF
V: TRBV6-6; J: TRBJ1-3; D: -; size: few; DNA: TGTGCCAGCAGTTACAGGGGATCCGAAAACACCATATATTTT; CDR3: CASSYRGSENTIYF